What follows are 26 T cell receptor beta chains derived from one specimen sequenced in a study of human T cells and chemical hapten exposure. The authors extracted total RNA from unfractionated whole blood. The library tagged each cDNA molecule with unique molecular identifiers. TCRdb reprocessed the reads via MiXCR and lists one record per CDR3 protein. The sample yields 95,000 to 150,000 distinct CDR3 sequences, more than 8.5% seen once. The sequenced sample was whole blood. These receptors were obtained from a human donor in good health. Some clones in this sample may be carry-over from other donors' samples.

This clonotype was detected only a few times. The gene calls are TRBV6-6 and TRBJ1-1, with D possibly TRBD1 on 5 matching bases. The CDR3 length is 15 residues. The V and J ends lost 6 bases and 7 bases respectively, with 21 bases between them. Per the germline V gene, CDR1 is MNHNY and CDR2 is SVGAGI (reference sequence). The CDR3 loop reads CASSVLPGRILEAFF. The CDR3 nucleotides read TGTGCCAGCAGCGTACTCCCGGGACGGATTCTTGAAGCTTTCTTT.

This clonotype was detected a few times. The chain links TRBV25-1 to TRBJ2-5, with D unresolved. The CDR3 contains 13 residues. Germline CDR1 reads MGHDK; CDR2 reads SYGVNS. Trimming took 4 bases from V and 5 from J, leaving 11 bases between them. CDR3: CASSGAVGETQYF. The CDR3 coding sequence is TGTGCCAGCAGTGGTGCGGTCGGGGAGACCCAGTACTTC.

In its sample, this clonotype was seen a few times. The rearrangement links TRBV5-6 to TRBJ2-5, with 8 bases aligning to TRBD2. The length of the CDR3 is 14 residues. Trimming cost V 2 bases and J 4 bases; bases outside gene matches: 4. The V gene's germline CDR1 is SGHDT and CDR2 YYEEEE. Written as DNA, the CDR3 is TGTGCCAGCAGCTTAGGGACTAGTACAGAGACCCAGTACTTC. Protein product: CASSLGTSTETQYF.

CDR3 protein: CASSLGQGRNEQYF. The CDR3, as DNA: TGCGCCAGCAGCTTGGGTCAGGGGCGCAACGAGCAGTACTTC. The rearrangement joins TRBV5-1 to TRBJ2-7, with a weak D call TRBD1 (6 bases). Germline V gives CDR1 SGHRS, CDR2 YFSETQ. The germline V and J ends were trimmed by 0 bases and 5 bases, with 12 bases remaining between them. The CDR3 has 14 amino acids.

The table lists this clonotype with many counts. The V gene is TRBV24-1, the J gene TRBJ2-1; D gene ambiguous. Germline CDR1 reads KGHDR; CDR2 reads SFDVKD. The CDR3 spans 12 residues. V gave up 8 bases and J gave up 1 base, with 5 bases separating them. DNA of the CDR3: TGTGCCACCACGAATTCCTACAATGAGCAGTTCTTC. Amino acids: CATTNSYNEQFF.

CDR3 protein: CSVEEQGRKLFF. As DNA, the CDR3 is TGCAGCGTTGAAGAACAGGGGAGAAAACTGTTTTTT. The chain has TRBV29-1 and TRBJ1-4, with 7 bases matching TRBD1. Germline-derived CDR1 and CDR2 are SQVTM and ANQGSEA. The CDR3 sequence is 12 residues long. The trim removed 0 bases at V and 10 bases at J, leaving 2 bases unmatched. The full variable domain, rest sourced from reference TRBV29-1 and TRBJ1-4, is SAVISQKPSRDICQRGTSLTIQCQVDSQVTMMFWYRQQPGQSLTLIATANQGSEATYESGFVIDKFPISRPNLTFSTLTVSNMSPEDSSIYLCSVEEQGRKLFFGSGTQLSVL.

This clonotype came up a few times. The chain links TRBV6-2 or TRBV6-3 to TRBJ2-7; D call uncertain. Looked up from germline, CDR1 is MNHEY and CDR2 is SVGEGT. The germline V and J ends were trimmed by 0 bases and 4 bases, with 7 bases remaining between them. The CDR3 covers 13 residues. DNA for the CDR3: TGTGCCAGCAGTTACTCTACACTATACGAGCAGTACTTC. Translation gives CASSYSTLYEQYF.

This clonotype was picked up many times. This chain links TRBV28 with TRBJ2-7; TRBD2 matches at 8 bases. The germline gives CDR1 MDHEN, CDR2 SYDVKM. The V gene end was trimmed by 1 base and the J gene end by 7 bases; junction bases not matched to a gene: 12. This CDR3 has 16 amino acids. The CDR3 protein is CASSLLEIAGPLEQYF. The CDR3 nucleotides are TGTGCCAGCAGTTTATTGGAGATAGCGGGGCCATTGGAGCAGTACTTC.

This sequence joins TRBV6-5 and TRBJ1-2; D gene unclear. The V end was cut by 2 bases, the J end by 5 bases, with 9 bases between. CDR1 MNHEY and CDR2 SVGAGI come from the germline V gene. This CDR3 comprises 13 residues. CDR3 coding DNA: TGTGCCAGCAGTTACAGGGAGCAATATGGCTACACCTTC. Translation gives CASSYREQYGYTF.

This clonotype was seen repeatedly, ten times or more. The chain couples TRBV5-8 to TRBJ1-5, with 8 bases fitting TRBD1. The CDR3 runs 14 residues. Germline CDR1 and CDR2: SGHTS and YDEGEE. After removal of 0 bases from V and 4 bases from J, the junction contained 0 bases not matched to a gene. The DNA for the CDR3 is TGTGCCAGCAGCTTGGACAGGGGGAATCAGCCCCAGCATTTT. It codes for CASSLDRGNQPQHF.

The chain uses TRBV20-1 and TRBJ2-1; D is uncertain. CDR1 is DFQATT and CDR2 is SNEGSKA in the germline V gene (reference sequence). This CDR3 comprises 17 residues. Trimming pared 0 bases from V and 0 bases from J, leaving 15 bases between. The CDR3 DNA reads as TGCAGTGCTAGAGATGTCCTCTCCGTGAGCTCCTACAATGAGCAGTTCTTC. It is translated as CSARDVLSVSSYNEQFF.

This clonotype has ten or more counts. V is TRBV5-4 and J is TRBJ2-3; D is possibly TRBD2 (5 bases). Germline V gene sequence: CDR1 SGHNT, CDR2 YYREEE (reference sequence). V was pared by 9 bases and J by 4 bases, with 27 bases between. The CDR3 contains 17 residues. CDR3 in DNA: TGTGCCACAACCTCCGGCGGCCCGAGGGCCTCTCCAGATACGCAGTATTTT. It codes for CATTSGGPRASPDTQYF.

This sequence joins TRBV7-9 and TRBJ1-2, with TRBD1 identical over 9 bases. The CDR3 length is 16 residues. Germline V gene lookup returns CDR1 SEHNR and CDR2 FQNEAQ (reference sequence). V trimming: 4 bases; J trimming: 1 base; junction bases outside the gene matches: 7. CDR3 loop: CASSSRDRGDNYGYTF. The CDR3 coding sequence is TGTGCCAGCAGCTCCAGAGACAGGGGGGATAACTATGGCTACACCTTC.

A few counts support this clonotype. This rearrangement joins TRBV27 to TRBJ2-7; 13 positions agree with TRBD2. The CDR3 is made up of 19 amino acids. CDR1 is MNHEY and CDR2 is SMNVEV in the germline V gene (reference sequence). The ends lost 0 bases at V and 3 bases at J; junction bases unmatched: 11. CDR3 region: CASSLSGITSGGAHYEQYF. The CDR3 DNA reads TGTGCCAGCAGTTTATCGGGGATTACTAGCGGGGGGGCCCACTACGAGCAGTACTTC.

The chain employs TRBV5-4 and TRBJ1-6; D not resolved. The length of the CDR3 is 12 residues. Germline CDR1 is SGHNT and CDR2 is YYREEE (reference sequence). The V and J ends lost 3 bases and 12 bases respectively, with 10 bases between them. The CDR3 sequence is CASSSELGPLHF. CDR3 in DNA: TGTGCCAGCAGCTCCGAACTGGGACCCCTCCACTTT.

The V gene is TRBV27, the J gene TRBJ2-4; D may match TRBD1 or TRBD2 (5 bases each). Germline V gives CDR1 MNHEY, CDR2 SMNVEV (reference sequence). Trimming pared 6 bases from V and 0 bases from J, leaving 33 bases between. This CDR3 contains 22 residues. The CDR3 region has the DNA TGTGCCAGCAGCCTGAGGGGCCGAGGAAGAGATTGGGCAAGCTTAGCCAAAAACATTCAGTACTTC. Protein: CASSLRGRGRDWASLAKNIQYF.

This clonotype occurred a few times. The chain has TRBV27 and TRBJ2-1; the match to TRBD2 covers 10 bases. After removal of 3 bases from V and 8 bases from J, the junction contained 4 bases not matched to a gene. Germline lookup yields CDR1 MNHEY and CDR2 SMNVEV (reference sequence). The CDR3 has 14 residues. The CDR3 sequence: CASSLASGSDEQFF. The CDR3 bases are TGTGCCAGCAGTTTGGCTAGCGGGAGCGATGAGCAGTTCTTC.

In this sample, this clonotype turned up a few times. V and J are TRBV10-3 and TRBJ2-5; 7 bases match TRBD2. The V gene's germline CDR1 is ENHRY and CDR2 SYGVKD. V trimming: 4 bases; J trimming: 1 base; junction bases outside the gene matches: 3. This CDR3 region has 14 residues. This CDR3 reads CAISVASGQETQYF. Written as DNA, the CDR3 is TGTGCCATCAGTGTGGCTAGCGGCCAAGAGACCCAGTACTTC.

The chain combines TRBV12-3 or TRBV12-4 with TRBJ2-7; TRBD2 aligns across 7 bases. J was trimmed by 0 bases and V by 7 bases; bases with no gene match: 3. The CDR3 length is 13 residues. In nucleotides, the CDR3 is TGTGCCAGCACCTGGGGGGGCTCCTACGAGCAGTACTTC. Encoded protein: CASTWGGSYEQYF.

The V and J genes are TRBV12-5 and TRBJ1-5; the D is unclear. There are 13 residues in the CDR3. Trimming removed 6 bases at V and 2 bases at J, with 8 bases between. Looked up from germline, CDR1 is LGHNT and CDR2 is FRNRAP. CDR3 sequence reads: CASGGSGNQPQHF. CDR3 DNA: TGTGCTAGTGGGGGTAGTGGCAATCAGCCCCAGCATTTT.

This clonotype occurred a few times. CDR3 loop: CASSLAVGTGETQYF. The CDR3, as DNA: TGTGCCAGCAGTTTGGCGGTCGGTACGGGAGAGACCCAGTACTTC. The chain couples TRBV27 to TRBJ2-5; D is undetermined. The ends were cut back, 3 bases at V and 4 bases at J, with 15 bases in the middle. CDR1 MNHEY and CDR2 SMNVEV come from the germline V gene (reference sequence). The CDR3 runs to 15 residues.

There are a few counts of this clonotype. The chain employs TRBV5-4 and TRBJ2-3; 9 nucleotides match TRBD2. This CDR3 is built from 16 residues. The V gene end was trimmed by 0 bases and the J gene end by 2 bases; junction bases not matched to a gene: 4. Germline assignment: CDR1 SGHNT and CDR2 YYREEE (reference sequence). Here the CDR3 DNA reads TGTGCCAGCAGCTTGGCCAGCGGGGGGTACACAGATACGCAGTATTTT. Translated: CASSLASGGYTDTQYF.

This rearrangement joins TRBV2 to TRBJ2-1, with a possible D match to TRBD2 (5 bases). The V end lost 2 bases, the J end lost 0 bases, and 8 bases lay between the germline ends. In germline, CDR1 is SNHLY, CDR2 FYNNEI. This CDR3 has 15 amino acids. The CDR3 sequence is CASSESGSSYNEQFF. In DNA, the CDR3 is TGTGCCAGCAGTGAAAGTGGGAGCTCCTACAATGAGCAGTTCTTC.

There are a few counts of this clonotype. This sequence joins TRBV7-2 and TRBJ2-7; D gene ambiguous. Deletions cut 5 bases from V and 3 bases from J, with 23 bases between. There are 17 residues in the CDR3. Germline values: CDR1 SGHTA, CDR2 FQGNSA. DNA of the CDR3: TGTGCCAGCAGCAGAGTTTCAGCCTCAACCGGCTTCTACGAGCAGTACTTC. Its protein is CASSRVSASTGFYEQYF.

This clonotype appeared a few times. This chain uses TRBV20-1 with TRBJ2-7; 8 nucleotides line up with TRBD2. The CDR3 sequence is 16 residues long. V was clipped by 1 base and J by 2 bases; unmatched bases: 10. Germline CDR1 and CDR2: DFQATT and SNEGSKA (reference sequence). The CDR3 reads CSARGRAGAGTYEQYF. The CDR3 DNA sequence: TGCAGTGCTAGAGGACGAGCGGGAGCGGGGACCTACGAGCAGTACTTC.

Concerning this clonotype itself: This may be a read error, as it is one base from a much larger clone. The chain recombines TRBV10-1 with TRBJ1-1; D may be TRBD1 (6 bases). The CDR3 runs to 12 residues. Germline CDR1 is WNHNN and CDR2 is SYGVQD (reference sequence). The CDR3 nucleotides are TGCGCCAGCATGGAGGGGGGCACTGGAGCTTTCTTT. Translating it yields CASMEGGTGAFF.